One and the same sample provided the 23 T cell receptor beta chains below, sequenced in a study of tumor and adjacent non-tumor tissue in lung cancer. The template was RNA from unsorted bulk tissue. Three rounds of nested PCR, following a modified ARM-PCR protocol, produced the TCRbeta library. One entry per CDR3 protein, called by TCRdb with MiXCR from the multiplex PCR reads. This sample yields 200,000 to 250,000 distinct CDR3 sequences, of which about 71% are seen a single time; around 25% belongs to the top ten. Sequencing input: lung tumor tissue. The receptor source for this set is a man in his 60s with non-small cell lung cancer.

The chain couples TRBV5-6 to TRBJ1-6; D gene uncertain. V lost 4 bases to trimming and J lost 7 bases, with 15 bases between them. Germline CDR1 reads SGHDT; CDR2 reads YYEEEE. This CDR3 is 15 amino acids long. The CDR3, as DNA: TGTGCCAGCAGCGGATGGTCAGCCATAAATTCACCCCTCCACTTT. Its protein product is CASSGWSAINSPLHF.

CDR3 loop: CASSYSPSPIDYGYTF. The CDR3 region has the DNA TGTGCCAGCAGTTACAGCCCGAGTCCAATTGACTATGGCTACACCTTC. This chain links TRBV6-5 with TRBJ1-2; D remains unclear. V was clipped by 2 bases and J by 3 bases, with 16 bases between them. CDR1 is MNHEY and CDR2 is SVGAGI in the germline V gene. The CDR3 covers 16 residues.

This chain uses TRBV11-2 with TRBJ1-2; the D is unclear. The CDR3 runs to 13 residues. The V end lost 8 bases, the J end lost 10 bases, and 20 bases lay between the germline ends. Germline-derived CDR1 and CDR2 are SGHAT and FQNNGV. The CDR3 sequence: CASRSDRVRDYTF. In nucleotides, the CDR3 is TGTGCCAGCCGCTCAGATCGGGTTAGAGACTACACCTTC.

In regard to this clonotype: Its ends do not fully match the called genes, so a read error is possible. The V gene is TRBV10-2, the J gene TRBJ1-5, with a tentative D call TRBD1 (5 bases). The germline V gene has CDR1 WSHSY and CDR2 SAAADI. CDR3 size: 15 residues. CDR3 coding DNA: TGCGACAGCAGTGTTTCCGGCTGGGGCAATCAGTCCCAGCATTTT. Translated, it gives CDSSVSGWGNQSQHF.

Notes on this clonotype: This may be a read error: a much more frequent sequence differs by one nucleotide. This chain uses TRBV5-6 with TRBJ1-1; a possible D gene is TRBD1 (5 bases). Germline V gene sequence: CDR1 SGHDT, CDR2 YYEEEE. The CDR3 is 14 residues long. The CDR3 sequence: CASSLGQLNTETFF. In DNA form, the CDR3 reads TGTGCCAGCAGCTTGGGACAGCTGAACACTGAAACTTTCTTT.

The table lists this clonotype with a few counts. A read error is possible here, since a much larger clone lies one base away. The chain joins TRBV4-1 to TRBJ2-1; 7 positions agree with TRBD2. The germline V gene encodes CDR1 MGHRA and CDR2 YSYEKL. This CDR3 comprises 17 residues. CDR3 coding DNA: TGCGCCAGCAGCCAAGATTCGGGGGGTGAATCCTACAATGGGCAGTTCTTC. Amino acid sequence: CASSQDSGGESYNGQFF.

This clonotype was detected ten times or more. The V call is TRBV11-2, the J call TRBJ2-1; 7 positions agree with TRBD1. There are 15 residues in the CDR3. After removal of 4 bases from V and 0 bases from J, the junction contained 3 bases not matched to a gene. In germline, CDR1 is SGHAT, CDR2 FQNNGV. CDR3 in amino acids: CASSSGTDSYNEQFF. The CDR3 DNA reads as TGTGCCAGCAGCTCTGGGACAGACTCCTACAATGAGCAGTTCTTC.

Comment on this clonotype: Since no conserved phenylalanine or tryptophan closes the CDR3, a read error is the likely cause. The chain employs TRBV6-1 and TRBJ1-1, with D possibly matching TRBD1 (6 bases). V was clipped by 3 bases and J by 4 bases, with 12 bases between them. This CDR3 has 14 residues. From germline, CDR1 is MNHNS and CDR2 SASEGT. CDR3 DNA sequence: TGTGCCAGCAGTGAGCACAGGGCGGCCACTGAAGCTTTCTCT. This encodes CASSEHRAATEAFS.

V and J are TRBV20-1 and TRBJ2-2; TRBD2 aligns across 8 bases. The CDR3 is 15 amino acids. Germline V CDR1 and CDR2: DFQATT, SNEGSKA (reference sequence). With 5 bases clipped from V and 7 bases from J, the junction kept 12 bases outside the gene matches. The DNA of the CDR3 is TGCAGTGCTGGAGCTACTAGCGGCTGGCTCGGGGAGCTGTTTTTT. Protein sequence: CSAGATSGWLGELFF.

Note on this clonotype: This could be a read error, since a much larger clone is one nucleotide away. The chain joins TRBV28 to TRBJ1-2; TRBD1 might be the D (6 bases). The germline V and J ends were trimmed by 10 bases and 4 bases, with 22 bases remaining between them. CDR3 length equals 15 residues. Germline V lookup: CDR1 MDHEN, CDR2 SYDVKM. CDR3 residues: CATKSGQRGIYGYTF. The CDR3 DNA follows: TGTGCCACCAAATCCGGACAGAGGGGCATCTATGGCTACACCTTC.

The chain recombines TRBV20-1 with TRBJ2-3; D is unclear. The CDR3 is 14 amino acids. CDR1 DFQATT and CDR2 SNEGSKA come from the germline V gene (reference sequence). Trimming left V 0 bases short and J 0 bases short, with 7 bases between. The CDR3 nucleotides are TGCAGTGCTAGAGAACGGATTAGCACAGATACGCAGTATTTT. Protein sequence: CSARERISTDTQYF.

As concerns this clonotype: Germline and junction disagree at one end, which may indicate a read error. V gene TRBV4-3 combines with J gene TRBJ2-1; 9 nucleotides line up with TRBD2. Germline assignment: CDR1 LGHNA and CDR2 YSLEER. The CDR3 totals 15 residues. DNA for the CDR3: TGCGTCAGCAGCCAAGTGGGACTAGCCGACTTGGAGCAGTTCTTC. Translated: CVSSQVGLADLEQFF.

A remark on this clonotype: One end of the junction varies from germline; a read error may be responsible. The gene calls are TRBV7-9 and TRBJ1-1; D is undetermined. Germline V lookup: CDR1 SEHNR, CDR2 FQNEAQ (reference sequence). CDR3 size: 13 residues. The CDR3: CASSLSGNTEDFF. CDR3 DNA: TGTGCCAGCAGCTTATCCGGGAACACTGAAGATTTCTTT.

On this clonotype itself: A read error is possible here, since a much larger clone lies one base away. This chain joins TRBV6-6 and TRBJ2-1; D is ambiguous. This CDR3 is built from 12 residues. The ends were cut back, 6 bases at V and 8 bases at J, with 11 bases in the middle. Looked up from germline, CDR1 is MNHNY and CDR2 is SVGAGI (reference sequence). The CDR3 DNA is TGTGCCAGCAGCCGAGCCTGGCATGAGCAGTTCTTC. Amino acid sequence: CASSRAWHEQFF.

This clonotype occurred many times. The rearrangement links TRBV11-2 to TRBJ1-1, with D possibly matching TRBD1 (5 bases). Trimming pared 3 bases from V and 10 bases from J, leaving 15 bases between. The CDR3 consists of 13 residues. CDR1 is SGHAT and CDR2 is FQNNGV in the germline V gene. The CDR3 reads CASSFGVRDGAFF. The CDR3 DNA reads TGTGCCAGCAGCTTTGGGGTCAGGGACGGAGCTTTCTTT. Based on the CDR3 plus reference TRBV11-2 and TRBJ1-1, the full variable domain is EAGVAQSPRYKIIEKRQSVAFWCNPISGHATLYWYQQILGQGPKLLIQFQNNGVVDDSQLPKDRFSAERLKGVDSTLKIQPAKLEDSAVYLCASSFGVRDGAFFGQGTRLTVV.

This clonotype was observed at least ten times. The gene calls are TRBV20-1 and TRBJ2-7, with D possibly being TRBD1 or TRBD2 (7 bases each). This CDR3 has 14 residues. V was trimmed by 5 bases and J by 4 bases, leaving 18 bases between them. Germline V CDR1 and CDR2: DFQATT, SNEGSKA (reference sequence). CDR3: CSAGPPRGGYEQYF. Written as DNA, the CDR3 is TGCAGTGCTGGACCTCCCAGGGGGGGGTACGAGCAGTACTTC.

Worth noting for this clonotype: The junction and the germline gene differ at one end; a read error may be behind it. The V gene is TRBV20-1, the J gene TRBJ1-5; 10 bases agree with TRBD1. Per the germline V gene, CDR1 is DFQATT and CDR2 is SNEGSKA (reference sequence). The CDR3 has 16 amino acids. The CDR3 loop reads CGARDLDRGDYQPQHF. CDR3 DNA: TGCGGTGCTAGAGACCTGGACAGGGGGGACTATCAGCCTCAGCATTTT.

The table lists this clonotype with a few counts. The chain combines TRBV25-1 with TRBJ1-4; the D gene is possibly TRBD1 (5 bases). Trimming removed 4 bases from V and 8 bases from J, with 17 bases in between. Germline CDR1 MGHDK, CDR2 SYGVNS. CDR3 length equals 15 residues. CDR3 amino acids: CASSAPGGWNEKLFF. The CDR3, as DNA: TGTGCCAGCAGTGCACCGGGGGGGTGGAACGAAAAACTGTTTTTT. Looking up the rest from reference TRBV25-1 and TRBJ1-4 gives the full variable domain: EADIYQTPRYLVIGTGKKITLECSQTMGHDKMYWYQQDPGMELHLIHYSYGVNSTEKGDLSSESTVSRIRTEHFPLTLESARPSHTSQYLCASSAPGGWNEKLFFGSGTQLSVL.

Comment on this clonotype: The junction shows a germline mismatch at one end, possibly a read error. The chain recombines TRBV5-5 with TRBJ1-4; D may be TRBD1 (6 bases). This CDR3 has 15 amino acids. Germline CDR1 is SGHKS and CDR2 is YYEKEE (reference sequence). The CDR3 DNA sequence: TGTGACAGCAGCATTGCCGGGGGCGGCGGGGAAAAACTGTTTTTT. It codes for CDSSIAGGGGEKLFF.

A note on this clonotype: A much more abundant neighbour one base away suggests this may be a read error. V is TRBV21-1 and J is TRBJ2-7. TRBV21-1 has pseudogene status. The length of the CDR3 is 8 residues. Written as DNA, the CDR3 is TGTGCCCGCAACAGGGGGTGCTTC. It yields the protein CARNRGCF.

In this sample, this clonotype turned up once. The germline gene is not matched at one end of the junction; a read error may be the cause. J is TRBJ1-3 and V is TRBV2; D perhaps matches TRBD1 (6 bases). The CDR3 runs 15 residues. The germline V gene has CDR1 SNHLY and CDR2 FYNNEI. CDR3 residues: CVSSEGGVFGNTIYF. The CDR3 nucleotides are TGTGTCAGCAGTGAAGGGGGGGTATTTGGAAACACCATATATTTT.

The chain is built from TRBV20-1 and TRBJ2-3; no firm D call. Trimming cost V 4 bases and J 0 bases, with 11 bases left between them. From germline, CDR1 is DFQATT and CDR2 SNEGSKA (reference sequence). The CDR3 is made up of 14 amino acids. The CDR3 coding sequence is TGCAGTGCTAAAAGCCCAATGAGCACAGATACGCAGTATTTT. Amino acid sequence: CSAKSPMSTDTQYF.

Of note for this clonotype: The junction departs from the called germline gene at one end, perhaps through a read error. CDR3 protein: CVSSLALQRETREQYF. The CDR3 nucleotides read TGTGTCAGCAGCTTGGCTCTGCAGCGAGAGACGAGAGAGCAGTACTTC. The chain couples TRBV5-4 to TRBJ2-7; D is ambiguous. The CDR3 has 16 residues. Germline-derived CDR1 and CDR2 are SGHNT and YYREEE (reference sequence).